These 30 T cell receptor beta chains came from one sample sequenced in a study of PD-L1 blockade in urothelial cancer. TCRdb's table, derived via immunoSEQ multiplex PCR, lists solely in-frame clones and lacks some. The sample includes some 100,000 clones, around 90% seen only once; the top ten take over 0.8%. The specimen comprised PBMCs, sampled around atezolizumab (anti-PD-L1) treatment. The origin of the receptors is a woman older than 75 with urothelial cancer.

The chain employs TRBV28 and TRBJ2-2; D possibly corresponds to TRBD2 (5 bases). V dropped 7 bases and J dropped 5 bases, with 17 bases sitting between them. From germline, CDR1 is MDHEN and CDR2 SYDVKM. The CDR3 length is 15 residues. The CDR3 reads CASKLGAETTGELFF. CDR3 nucleotides: TGTGCCAGCAAGTTAGGAGCGGAAACAACCGGGGAGCTGTTTTTT.

The rearrangement joins TRBV7-9 to TRBJ1-1, with 8 bases that match TRBD1. Germline V CDR1 and CDR2: SEHNR, FQNEAQ (reference sequence). V trimming: 1 base; J trimming: 5 bases; junction bases outside the gene matches: 0. The CDR3 runs to 13 residues. CDR3 nucleotides: TGTGCCAGCAGCTTAGGACAGGGGACTGAAGCTTTCTTT. This codes for CASSLGQGTEAFF.

V gene TRBV28 combines with J gene TRBJ2-1, with 10 bases that match TRBD2. Germline-derived CDR1 and CDR2 are MDHEN and SYDVKM. CDR3 length: 20 residues. V gave up 5 bases and J gave up 1 base; unmatched junction bases: 17. The CDR3 is CASSTRLAGTPGGSYNEQFF. The CDR3 nucleotides are TGTGCCAGCAGTACTAGACTAGCGGGCACACCCGGGGGGTCCTACAATGAGCAGTTCTTC.

CDR3 coding DNA: TGTGCCAGCAGCCGTGAAGCTGCGGGGGGAGCTAACTATGGCTACACCTTC. Its protein product is CASSREAAGGANYGYTF. This sequence joins TRBV6-4 and TRBJ1-2; D possibly corresponds to TRBD1 (5 bases). V was clipped by 6 bases and J by 0 bases, with 20 bases between them. This CDR3 contains 17 residues. CDR1 and CDR2 from the germline V gene are MRHNA and SNTAGT.

The V call is TRBV28, the J call TRBJ1-1, with D perhaps TRBD1 (6 bases). CDR1 is MDHEN, CDR2 SYDVKM, per germline. This CDR3 has 14 residues. The V gene lost 2 bases and the J gene lost 1 base, with 8 bases spanning the gap. The CDR3 nucleotides are TGTGCCAGCAGTTTAACAGGGAGGAACACTGAAGCTTTCTTT. Its translation is CASSLTGRNTEAFF.

In this sample, this clone turned up a few times. The CDR3 sequence is CASSEGQLTGELFF. CDR3 nucleotides: TGCGCCAGCAGCGAGGGACAGCTGACCGGGGAGCTGTTTTTT. The gene calls are TRBV5-1 and TRBJ2-2; TRBD1 matches 7 bases. The germline gives CDR1 SGHRS, CDR2 YFSETQ. V shed 4 bases and J 5 bases; nucleotides not matched to a gene: 5. CDR3 length: 14 amino acids. Filled out from reference TRBV5-1 and TRBJ2-2, the complete variable domain reads KAGVTQTPRYLIKTRGQQVTLSCSPISGHRSVSWYQQTPGQGLQFLFEYFSETQRNKGNFPGRFSGRQFSNSRSEMNVSTLELGDSALYLCASSEGQLTGELFFGEGSRLTVL.

The chain recombines TRBV5-1 with TRBJ2-1; no definite D call. The V end lost 0 bases, the J end lost 3 bases, and 10 bases lay between the germline ends. There are 15 residues in the CDR3. Germline assignment: CDR1 SGHRS and CDR2 YFSETQ. The CDR3 nucleotides read TGCGCCAGCAGCTTGGCCACCGCAGGCTACAATGAGCAGTTCTTC. Translated, it gives CASSLATAGYNEQFF.

The rearrangement uses TRBV11-3 and TRBJ2-5; possible D gene TRBD1, 7 bases. V lost 4 bases to trimming and J lost 7 bases, with 16 bases between them. The germline V gene has CDR1 SGHNT and CDR2 YENEEA. The CDR3 contains 14 residues. CDR3 residues: CASSSGTQGGTQYF. CDR3 coding DNA: TGTGCCAGCAGCTCCGGGACCCAGGGGGGGACCCAGTACTTC.

The chain uses TRBV30 and TRBJ1-1, with D unresolved. CDR1 and CDR2 (germline): GTSNPN, SVGIG (reference sequence). Trimming took 3 bases from V and 1 from J, leaving 12 bases between them. This CDR3 comprises 14 residues. For the CDR3, the DNA is TGTGCCTGGAGGCCCTCGAGACAGAACACTGAAGCTTTCTTT. As protein: CAWRPSRQNTEAFF.

The chain combines TRBV6-5 with TRBJ2-7; the match to TRBD2 covers 8 bases. Looked up from germline, CDR1 is MNHEY and CDR2 is SVGAGI. The CDR3 totals 16 residues. V lost 4 bases, J lost 3 bases, and 11 bases stayed unmatched. The CDR3 sequence is CASSSSNAGLGYEQYF. The CDR3 nucleotides read TGTGCCAGCAGTTCCTCCAACGCGGGACTAGGCTACGAGCAGTACTTC.

The chain is built from TRBV5-6 and TRBJ2-1, with D perhaps matching TRBD2 (6 bases). Germline V gives CDR1 SGHDT, CDR2 YYEEEE. The CDR3 is made up of 16 amino acids. The V end was cut by 5 bases, the J end by 9 bases, with 24 bases between. The CDR3 loop is CASSKGLLQEWGEQFF. For the CDR3, the DNA is TGTGCCAGCAGTAAGGGACTCCTTCAGGAATGGGGTGAGCAGTTCTTC.

The chain is built from TRBV6-6 and TRBJ1-3, with 9 bases lining up with TRBD1. CDR1 MNHNY and CDR2 SVGAGI come from the germline V gene (reference sequence). The CDR3 has 13 amino acids. J lost 4 bases, V lost 7 bases, and 2 bases had no gene match. The CDR3 loop is CASNDRGGNTIYF. CDR3 bases: TGTGCCAGCAATGACAGGGGGGGAAACACCATATATTTT.

The rearrangement uses TRBV5-6 and TRBJ2-3; 7 bases map to TRBD2. V was pared by 1 base and J by 4 bases, with 3 bases of the junction left unmatched. The germline V gene has CDR1 SGHDT and CDR2 YYEEEE. This CDR3 has 14 amino acids. CDR3 sequence (DNA): TGTGCCAGCAGCTTGCCGGGAGGACCAGATACGCAGTATTTT. It encodes CASSLPGGPDTQYF. Using reference TRBV5-6 and TRBJ2-3 for the parts outside the CDR3, the full variable domain is DAGVTQSPTHLIKTRGQQVTLRCSPKSGHDTVSWYQQALGQGPQFIFQYYEEEERQRGNFPDRFSGHQFPNYSSELNVNALLLGDSALYLCASSLPGGPDTQYFGPGTRLTVL.

This rearrangement joins TRBV5-1 to TRBJ2-1; weak D call: TRBD2 (5 bases). The V gene lost 8 bases and the J gene lost 3 bases, with 12 bases spanning the gap. There are 13 residues in the CDR3. Germline V gives CDR1 SGHRS, CDR2 YFSETQ. The CDR3 nucleotides are TGCGCCAGTCAAGTCGGGGTCTACAATGAGCAGTTCTTC. Its translation: CASQVGVYNEQFF.

A few counts support this clone. This chain joins TRBV7-3 and TRBJ2-2, with 8 bases identical to TRBD2. Losses at the gene ends were 5 bases for V and 4 bases for J; bases not matched to a gene: 3. The CDR3 spans 14 residues. Germline loops: CDR1 SGHTA, CDR2 FQGTGA. Here the CDR3 DNA reads TGTGCCAGCAGCGCTACTAGCGGCACCGGGGAGCTGTTTTTT. This encodes CASSATSGTGELFF.

This rearrangement joins TRBV13 to TRBJ2-6, with a weak D call TRBD1 (6 bases). V lost 3 bases to trimming and J lost 4 bases, with 10 bases between them. The CDR3 length is 15 residues. Looked up from germline, CDR1 is PRHDT and CDR2 is FYEKMQ (reference sequence). The CDR3 coding sequence is TGTGCCAGCAGCTTTGGACAGACGGGGGCCAACGTCCTGACTTTC. Amino acids: CASSFGQTGANVLTF.

The chain couples TRBV7-8 to TRBJ2-2, with 8 bases aligning to TRBD2. This CDR3 contains 15 residues. The V gene end was trimmed by 6 bases and the J gene end by 4 bases; junction bases not matched to a gene: 7. Per germline, CDR1 SGHVS and CDR2 FQNEAQ. CDR3 protein: CASSPGGLGTGELFF. The CDR3 bases are TGTGCCAGCAGTCCGGGGGGGTTGGGCACCGGGGAGCTGTTTTTT.

The CDR3 reads CASSPTSGRVNEQFF. The CDR3 DNA sequence: TGTGCCAGCAGCCCGACTAGCGGGAGGGTAAATGAGCAGTTCTTC. The J gene is TRBJ2-1, the V gene TRBV9; 14 nucleotides align to TRBD2. With 4 bases clipped from V and 7 bases from J, the junction kept 4 bases outside the gene matches. Germline CDR1 reads SGDLS; CDR2 reads YYNGEE. This CDR3 spans 15 amino acids.

The chain recombines TRBV27 with TRBJ2-5; D perhaps matches TRBD2 (7 bases). CDR3 size: 14 residues. From germline, CDR1 is MNHEY and CDR2 SMNVEV (reference sequence). The V end was cut by 6 bases, the J end by 7 bases, with 18 bases between. The CDR3 here is CASSHGAGEGTQYF. The CDR3 DNA reads TGTGCCAGCAGCCACGGGGCAGGGGAGGGGACCCAGTACTTC.

V usage is TRBV4-2 and J usage is TRBJ2-3, with 9 bases fitting TRBD1. CDR3 length: 17 residues. Trimming at V came to 0 bases and at J to 5 bases, leaving 9 bases not matched to a gene. Germline V gene sequence: CDR1 LGHNA, CDR2 YNFKEQ. As DNA, the CDR3 is TGTGCCAGCAGCCAAGAGCGCGGACAGGGGCCGCAAGATACGCAGTATTTT. Residues: CASSQERGQGPQDTQYF.

The chain employs TRBV2 and TRBJ2-3, with D possibly TRBD2 on 5 matching bases. V shed 7 bases and J shed 0 bases, with 14 bases lying between them. The CDR3 is made up of 15 amino acids. Germline-derived CDR1 and CDR2 are SNHLY and FYNNEI. The CDR3 bases are TGTGCCAGCATTTTCAGACTACCTAGCACAGATACGCAGTATTTT. This translates into CASIFRLPSTDTQYF.

The rearrangement joins TRBV7-8 to TRBJ2-5, with D possibly being TRBD2 (5 bases). CDR3 length equals 15 residues. Germline V gives CDR1 SGHVS, CDR2 FQNEAQ. V was cut by 5 bases and J by 5 bases, with 18 bases left in between. The CDR3: CASSIPGNSRETQYF. The CDR3 bases are TGTGCCAGCAGCATACCCGGGAATAGCCGGGAGACCCAGTACTTC.

This chain uses TRBV5-1 with TRBJ1-1; 7 positions agree with TRBD1. Germline values: CDR1 SGHRS, CDR2 YFSETQ. V gave up 0 bases and J gave up 6 bases; unmatched junction bases: 5. The CDR3 runs to 14 residues. The CDR3 spells CASSLEGGKAEAFF. The CDR3 coding sequence is TGCGCCAGCAGCTTGGAAGGGGGCAAGGCTGAAGCTTTCTTT.

The chain couples TRBV27 to TRBJ2-7, with TRBD2 identical over 7 bases. Per the germline V gene, CDR1 is MNHEY and CDR2 is SMNVEV (reference sequence). V dropped 7 bases and J dropped 7; count of bases not matched to a gene: 13. The CDR3 sequence is 14 residues long. CDR3 region: CASKRGTTHWEQYF. CDR3 nucleotides: TGTGCCAGCAAACGCGGGACTACACATTGGGAGCAGTACTTC.

This chain connects TRBV9 to TRBJ2-5; tentatively, D is TRBD1 (5 bases). Per the germline V gene, CDR1 is SGDLS and CDR2 is YYNGEE. V shed 1 base and J shed 0 bases, with 13 bases lying between them. This CDR3 has 16 amino acids. CDR3 DNA: TGTGCCAGCAGCGTATCAGCAGGGCTAAACCAAGAGACCCAGTACTTC. Translation gives CASSVSAGLNQETQYF.

This chain joins TRBV14 and TRBJ1-1; D remains ambiguous. Trimming took 1 base from V and 8 from J, leaving 5 bases between them. Germline CDR1 and CDR2: SGHDN and FVKESK. The CDR3 totals 11 residues. CDR3 sequence: CASSQVLEAFF. The CDR3 DNA follows: TGTGCCAGCAGCCAAGTGTTAGAAGCTTTCTTT.

Only one count was recorded for this clone. This chain links TRBV6-6 with TRBJ2-1; the D gene is possibly TRBD2 (6 bases). V lost 8 bases to trimming and J lost 5 bases, with 13 bases between them. The CDR3 covers 13 residues. Germline CDR1 is MNHNY and CDR2 is SVGAGI (reference sequence). The CDR3 sequence: CASYWEDHNEQFF. CDR3 bases: TGTGCCAGCTACTGGGAGGATCACAATGAGCAGTTCTTC.

The genes are TRBV5-1 and TRBJ2-7; D is ambiguous. The V and J ends lost 4 bases and 0 bases respectively, with 14 bases between them. This CDR3 has 15 residues. CDR1 is SGHRS, CDR2 YFSETQ, per germline. The CDR3 DNA follows: TGCGCCAGCAGCCTGGAGCCAGGCCGCTCCTACGAGCAGTACTTC. Translating it yields CASSLEPGRSYEQYF.

This clone appeared once. V gene TRBV28 combines with J gene TRBJ2-3, with D perhaps matching TRBD1 (5 bases). CDR1 is MDHEN and CDR2 is SYDVKM in the germline V gene. V was trimmed by 6 bases and J by 3 bases, leaving 13 bases between them. The CDR3 totals 14 residues. In DNA, the CDR3 is TGTGCCAGCAGAGAAACAGGAAAGACAGATACGCAGTATTTT. Its translation: CASRETGKTDTQYF.

The chain links TRBV6-5 to TRBJ1-2; D not certain. The V end was cut by 6 bases, the J end by 8 bases, with 10 bases between. Germline V gives CDR1 MNHEY, CDR2 SVGAGI. There are 11 residues in the CDR3. CDR3 sequence (DNA): TGTGCCAGCAGGAGTGGTCGGGGCTACACCTTC. Translation gives CASRSGRGYTF.